The clone carrying this T cell receptor beta chain was seen repeatedly, ten times or more. Its antigen is unknown. This sample stems from a study of human T cells and chemical hapten exposure. Study-wide context: The sensitizer, 2% DPC, was used on approximately 2 cm by approximately 2 cm of upper inner arm skin.

As to time point: pre-sensitization, week 0. Treatment: therapeutic diphenylcyclopropenone sensitization with weekly scalp DPC. Regarding the study as a whole: Once DPC sensitization occurred, TCRs above 1 in 1000 frequency showed no change.

Unique molecular identifiers were affixed to discrete cDNA molecules within the library. Per the study methods: Samples had a median of approximately 89,000 TCRs, ranging roughly 23,224 to 750,000. Via MiXCR, TCRdb re-called the RACE reads, giving one row per CDR3 protein. Here the V and J calls rest on TCRdb's processing, not on the authors' analysis. The table includes about 350,000 distinct CDR3 sequences, about 5% detected once. V lost 2 bases to trimming and J lost 4 bases, with 21 bases between them. This CDR3 has 18 residues. Looked up from germline, CDR1 is LGHNT and CDR2 is FRNRAP. The clonotype originates from a woman aged 18 to 35 with alopecia areata. Some clones in this sample may be carry-over from other donors' samples. The sequencing used whole blood, collected in connection with sensitization to the hapten diphenylcyclopropenone (DPC). The chain is built from TRBV12-5 and TRBJ1-3, with D tentatively TRBD1 (5 bases). The DNA for the CDR3 is TGTGCTAGTGGTTTGCCACGGGGACTCTTAGGACCCGGAAACACCATATATTTT. Protein product: CASGLPRGLLGPGNTIYF.